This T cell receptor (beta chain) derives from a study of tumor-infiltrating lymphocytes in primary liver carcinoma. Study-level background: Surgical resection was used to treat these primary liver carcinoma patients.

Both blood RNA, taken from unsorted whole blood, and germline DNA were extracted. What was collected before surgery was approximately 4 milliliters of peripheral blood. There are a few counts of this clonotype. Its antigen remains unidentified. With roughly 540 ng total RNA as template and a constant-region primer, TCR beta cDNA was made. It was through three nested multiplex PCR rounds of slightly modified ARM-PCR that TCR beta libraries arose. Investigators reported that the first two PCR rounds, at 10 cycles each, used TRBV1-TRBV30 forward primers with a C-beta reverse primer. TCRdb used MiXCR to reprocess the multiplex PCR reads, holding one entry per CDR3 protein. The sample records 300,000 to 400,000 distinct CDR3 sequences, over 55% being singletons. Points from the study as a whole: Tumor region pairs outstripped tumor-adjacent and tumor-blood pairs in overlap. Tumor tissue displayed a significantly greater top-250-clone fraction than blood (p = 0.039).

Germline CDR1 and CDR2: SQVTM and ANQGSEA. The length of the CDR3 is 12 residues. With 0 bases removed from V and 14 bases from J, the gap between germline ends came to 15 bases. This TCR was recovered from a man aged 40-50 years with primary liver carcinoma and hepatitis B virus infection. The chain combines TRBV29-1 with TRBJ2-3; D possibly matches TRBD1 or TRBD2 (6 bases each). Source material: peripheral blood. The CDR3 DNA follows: TGCAGCGTTGAAGAAGAGGCGGGACAATCGTATTTT. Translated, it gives CSVEEEAGQSYF.